Shown below are 30 T cell receptor beta chains from a single sample sequenced in a study of blood T cell repertoires in COVID-19. TCRdb's table, derived via immunoSEQ multiplex PCR, lists solely in-frame clones and lacks some. Altogether 350,000 to 500,000 clones are present, about 88% being singletons, with the ten largest covering less than 1.5%. The sequencing input was PBMCs or T cells enriched from blood (not recorded which). The source of these receptors is a woman aged 18-29 years who had been exposed to COVID-19.

This CDR3 is CASSPSGTGAYEQYF. As DNA, the CDR3 is TGTGCCAGCAGTCCCTCCGGGACAGGGGCCTACGAGCAGTACTTC. The chain recombines TRBV28 with TRBJ2-7; 10 bases align to TRBD1. The J segment lost 2 bases and the V segment lost 5 bases, leaving 6 bases of the junction unmatched. The CDR3 has 15 amino acids. The germline gives CDR1 MDHEN, CDR2 SYDVKM.

This sequence joins TRBV19 and TRBJ1-1; weak D call: TRBD1 (5 bases). This CDR3 contains 14 residues. Germline assignment: CDR1 LNHDA and CDR2 SQIVND (reference sequence). The V and J ends lost 1 base and 1 base respectively, with 7 bases between them. The CDR3 DNA reads TGTGCCAGTAGTATAGGCAGGGAGAACACTGAAGCTTTCTTT. This encodes CASSIGRENTEAFF.

The chain uses TRBV19 and TRBJ1-5; D gene unclear. The germline gives CDR1 LNHDA, CDR2 SQIVND (reference sequence). This CDR3 has 15 residues. V lost 3 bases and J lost 3, with 12 bases in between. The CDR3 region has the DNA TGTGCCAGTAGTATTCGCCAGTCCCTCAATCAGCCCCAGCATTTT. Translated: CASSIRQSLNQPQHF.

This chain links TRBV7-9 with TRBJ2-1, with TRBD2 matching 15 bases. Germline V gene sequence: CDR1 SEHNR, CDR2 FQNEAQ (reference sequence). The CDR3 spans 19 residues. Trimming at V came to 0 bases and at J to 7 bases, leaving 10 bases not matched to a gene. CDR3 loop: CASSLARTSGGGAPNEQFF. DNA of the CDR3: TGTGCCAGCAGCTTAGCCAGGACTAGCGGGGGGGGTGCCCCAAATGAGCAGTTCTTC.

This sequence joins TRBV28 and TRBJ1-1, with TRBD1 as a possible D gene (6 bases). The CDR3 length is 11 residues. Germline V gene lookup returns CDR1 MDHEN and CDR2 SYDVKM. Trimming left V 5 bases short and J 10 bases short, with 11 bases between. CDR3 nucleotides: TGTGCCAGCAGTATCAACAGGGCAGCTTTCTTT. Its translation: CASSINRAAFF.

A remark on this clone: This same CDR3 is encoded by further DNA sequences in the sample. The genes are TRBV3-1 (or the pseudogene TRBV3-2) and TRBJ2-1; 15 bases agree with TRBD2. The ends lost 1 base at V and 10 bases at J; junction bases unmatched: 2. The CDR3 extends over 15 amino acids. Germline V gene sequence: CDR1 LGHDT, CDR2 YNNKEL (reference sequence). CDR3 nucleotides: TGTGCCAGCAGCCAAGGGACTAGCGGGAGGGGGGAGCAGTTCTTC. It is translated as CASSQGTSGRGEQFF.

The rearrangement joins TRBV28 to TRBJ2-5; 9 positions match TRBD1. Germline CDR1 MDHEN, CDR2 SYDVKM. The CDR3 length is 15 residues. J lost 5 bases, V lost 4 bases, and 8 bases had no gene match. CDR3 DNA sequence: TGTGCCAGCAGTTCCCTGACAGGGGGTCGTGAGACCCAGTACTTC. Translating gives CASSSLTGGRETQYF.

This chain uses TRBV3-1 (or the pseudogene TRBV3-2) with TRBJ2-5; D perhaps matches TRBD2 (6 bases). The V end lost 5 bases, the J end lost 5 bases, and 18 bases lay between the germline ends. The CDR3 has 15 residues. Germline V lookup: CDR1 LGHDT, CDR2 YNNKEL (reference sequence). CDR3 DNA: TGTGCCAGCAGCTTCCCCGGGCGGGGTAGGGAGACCCAGTACTTC. Translated: CASSFPGRGRETQYF.

The chain carries TRBV19 and TRBJ2-3; D remains ambiguous. Germline values: CDR1 LNHDA, CDR2 SQIVND (reference sequence). CDR3 length: 14 amino acids. Trimming removed 3 bases from V and 5 bases from J, with 12 bases in between. The CDR3, as DNA: TGTGCCAGTAGTATGAGGCCCCCGGGAGATACGCAGTATTTT. Translation gives CASSMRPPGDTQYF.

The chain links TRBV6-5 to TRBJ2-5; 8 bases fit TRBD1. V shed 4 bases, J shed 2 bases, and the junction held 3 bases outside the gene matches. CDR3 length: 14 residues. Germline V lookup: CDR1 MNHEY, CDR2 SVGAGI. The chain's CDR3 is CASSSGQGQETQYF. Here the CDR3 DNA reads TGTGCCAGCAGTTCCGGACAGGGACAAGAGACCCAGTACTTC.

The chain uses TRBV28 and TRBJ1-2, with D maybe TRBD1 (5 bases). V lost 10 bases and J lost 5, with 23 bases in between. Germline V CDR1 and CDR2: MDHEN, SYDVKM. This CDR3 region has 15 residues. CDR3: CATPGPTESSYGYTF. CDR3 DNA sequence: TGTGCCACCCCGGGCCCGACAGAATCTTCTTATGGCTACACCTTC.

The V gene is TRBV4-1, the J gene TRBJ1-2, with 7 bases fitting TRBD1. The junction had 5 bases not matched to a gene; V was cut back by 0 bases and J by 1 base. The CDR3 extends over 16 amino acids. CDR1 is MGHRA, CDR2 YSYEKL, per germline. The CDR3 protein is CASSQDQGGNNYGYTF. CDR3 nucleotide sequence: TGCGCCAGCAGCCAAGACCAGGGGGGAAATAACTATGGCTACACCTTC.

The V and J genes are TRBV28 and TRBJ1-6, with D tentatively TRBD1 (6 bases). The CDR3 loop spans 13 amino acids. Germline CDR1 and CDR2: MDHEN and SYDVKM. V was trimmed by 6 bases and J by 11 bases, leaving 14 bases between them. Written as DNA, the CDR3 is TGTGCCAGCAGCGACTCGGGGGGGCCACCCCTCCACTTT. Protein product: CASSDSGGPPLHF. Full variable domain (outside the CDR3, taken from reference TRBV28 and TRBJ1-6): DVKVTQSSRYLVKRTGEKVFLECVQDMDHENMFWYRQDPGLGLRLIYFSYDVKMKEKGDIPEGYSVSREKKERFSLILESASTNQTSMYLCASSDSGGPPLHFGNGTRLTVT.

V usage is TRBV19 and J usage is TRBJ1-5; D is possibly TRBD1 (5 bases). CDR1 LNHDA and CDR2 SQIVND come from the germline V gene (reference sequence). Trimming shortened V by 1 base and J by 4 bases, and 17 bases separated the two germline ends. The CDR3 spans 17 residues. Here the CDR3 reads CASSIGTKNGVNQPQHF. As DNA, the CDR3 is TGTGCCAGTAGTATAGGGACAAAAAATGGGGTTAATCAGCCCCAGCATTTT.

CDR3 in DNA: TGTGCCAGCTCACCCCGCTTGACTAGCGGGGAATCCTACGAGCAGTACTTC. Its protein is CASSPRLTSGESYEQYF. The chain has TRBV18 and TRBJ2-7; 11 positions agree with TRBD2. This CDR3 contains 17 residues. CDR1 and CDR2 (germline): KGHSH, LQKENI. The V and J ends lost 3 bases and 1 base, in that order; junction bases with no gene match: 8. The full variable domain, with the rest looked up from reference TRBV18 and TRBJ2-7, is NAGVMQNPRHLVRRRGQEARLRCSPMKGHSHVYWYRQLPEEGLKFMVYLQKENIIDESGMPKERFSAEFPKEGPSILRIQQVVRGDSAAYFCASSPRLTSGESYEQYFGPGTRLTVT.

V and J are TRBV27 and TRBJ1-6; D call uncertain. CDR3 length equals 19 residues. The germline V gene encodes CDR1 MNHEY and CDR2 SMNVEV (reference sequence). V was cut by 3 bases and J by 6 bases, with 24 bases left in between. This CDR3 is CASSFLSGLGVGRNSPLHF. CDR3 in DNA: TGTGCCAGCAGTTTTCTATCGGGGTTAGGCGTAGGACGTAATTCACCCCTCCACTTT.

The chain carries TRBV27 and TRBJ2-7; TRBD1 agrees at 9 bases. J lost 7 bases, V lost 5 bases, and 12 bases had no gene match. The germline V gene encodes CDR1 MNHEY and CDR2 SMNVEV (reference sequence). The CDR3 has 15 residues. The CDR3 protein is CASSPTLQGAGEQYF. CDR3 bases: TGTGCCAGCAGTCCTACCTTACAGGGGGCGGGGGAGCAGTACTTC.

This chain links TRBV14 with TRBJ1-6; D ambiguous. V lost 1 base, J lost 7 bases, and 8 bases lay in between. CDR3 length: 14 residues. Looked up from germline, CDR1 is SGHDN and CDR2 is FVKESK. The CDR3 nucleotides read TGTGCCAGCAGCCAAGTCCCGGGGAATTCACCCCTCCACTTT. It codes for CASSQVPGNSPLHF.

The chain carries TRBV19 and TRBJ1-2, with 11 bases matching TRBD1. Looked up from germline, CDR1 is LNHDA and CDR2 is SQIVND (reference sequence). The V gene end was trimmed by 0 bases and the J gene end by 4 bases; junction bases not matched to a gene: 1. This CDR3 is built from 15 residues. The CDR3 sequence is CASSIDGTGGYGYTF. The CDR3 DNA reads TGTGCCAGTAGTATAGATGGGACAGGGGGCTATGGCTACACCTTC.

The V and J genes are TRBV6-1 and TRBJ2-1; D not certain. V shed 4 bases and J shed 0 bases, with 13 bases lying between them. This CDR3 is built from 16 residues. Germline V gene data show CDR1 as MNHNS and CDR2 as SASEGT. This CDR3 is CASSVVTESSYNEQFF. The CDR3 bases are TGTGCCAGCAGTGTAGTCACGGAGAGCTCCTACAATGAGCAGTTCTTC.

The chain's CDR3 is CATSDFGTSTDTQYF. CDR3 in DNA: TGTGCCACCAGTGATTTCGGGACTAGCACAGATACGCAGTATTTT. The rearrangement joins TRBV24-1 to TRBJ2-3; D perhaps matches TRBD2 (6 bases). V gave up 1 base and J gave up 0 bases, with 7 bases separating them. CDR1 is KGHDR and CDR2 is SFDVKD in the germline V gene. The CDR3 is 15 amino acids.

The V gene is TRBV27, the J gene TRBJ1-2, with a possible D match to TRBD1 (5 bases). The CDR3 is made up of 14 amino acids. V was pared by 6 bases and J by 2 bases, with 13 bases between. CDR1 is MNHEY, CDR2 SMNVEV, per germline (reference sequence). The CDR3 reads CASRELGGNYGYTF. CDR3 nucleotide sequence: TGTGCCAGCAGGGAACTGGGGGGAAACTATGGCTACACCTTC.

V usage is TRBV15 and J usage is TRBJ2-1, with 8 positions matching TRBD2. The V gene's germline CDR1 is LNHNV and CDR2 YYDKDF (reference sequence). Unmatched junction bases numbered 5, after V lost 7 bases and J lost 0 bases. CDR3 size: 15 residues. In DNA form, the CDR3 reads TGTGCCACCATGCCGGGGGGGTTCTCCTACAATGAGCAGTTCTTC. Translating gives CATMPGGFSYNEQFF.

This clone has just one count. The chain recombines TRBV7-9 with TRBJ2-6; D is uncertain. The V and J ends lost 5 bases and 4 bases respectively, with 6 bases between them. The CDR3 consists of 13 residues. From germline, CDR1 is SEHNR and CDR2 FQNEAQ (reference sequence). The CDR3 region is CASSEAGANVLTF. CDR3 DNA: TGTGCCAGCAGCGAAGCAGGGGCCAACGTCCTGACTTTC.

The chain carries TRBV3-1 (or the pseudogene TRBV3-2) and TRBJ2-7, with 9 bases aligning to TRBD2. Germline CDR1 and CDR2: LGHDT and YNNKEL (reference sequence). This CDR3 spans 15 amino acids. The junction had 7 bases not matched to a gene; V was cut back by 4 bases and J by 3 bases. The CDR3 region is CASSLEISGSYEQYF. The CDR3 nucleotides are TGTGCCAGCAGCCTAGAAATTAGCGGGAGCTACGAGCAGTACTTC.

The chain recombines TRBV7-9 with TRBJ1-2; 8 bases map to TRBD1. J gave up 8 bases and V 3 bases, and 8 bases lay outside the gene matches. Germline V lookup: CDR1 SEHNR, CDR2 FQNEAQ (reference sequence). The CDR3 extends over 14 amino acids. The CDR3 loop is CASSFPQGAHGYTF. CDR3 DNA sequence: TGTGCCAGCAGCTTTCCCCAGGGGGCGCACGGCTACACCTTC.

V usage is TRBV13 and J usage is TRBJ2-5; TRBD2 agrees at 8 bases. Unmatched junction bases numbered 6, after V lost 5 bases and J lost 4 bases. The CDR3 runs 14 residues. Germline V gives CDR1 PRHDT, CDR2 FYEKMQ (reference sequence). The CDR3 sequence: CASSAVTSAETQYF. DNA of the CDR3: TGTGCCAGCAGCGCCGTGACTAGCGCAGAGACCCAGTACTTC.

In its sample, this clone was seen many times. The chain uses TRBV24-1 and TRBJ2-1; tentatively, D is TRBD2 (5 bases). CDR1 is KGHDR, CDR2 SFDVKD, per germline. The length of the CDR3 is 14 residues. Trimming shortened V by 4 bases and J by 7 bases, and 13 bases separated the two germline ends. The CDR3 is CATSDLTDWNEQFF. CDR3 bases: TGTGCCACCAGTGACTTGACGGACTGGAATGAGCAGTTCTTC.

The rearrangement joins TRBV5-5 to TRBJ1-1, with D possibly matching TRBD1 (6 bases). Germline CDR1 and CDR2: SGHKS and YYEKEE (reference sequence). The CDR3 has 14 residues. V lost 5 bases, J lost 1 base, and 12 bases lay in between. CDR3 region: CASSPGGQNTEAFF. The CDR3 DNA is TGTGCCAGCAGTCCGGGGGGCCAGAACACTGAAGCTTTCTTT.

This clone was recorded a few times. The genes are TRBV6-5 and TRBJ2-7; TRBD2 agrees at 11 bases. V lost 4 bases, J lost 3 bases, and 2 bases stayed unmatched. This CDR3 region has 14 residues. Looked up from germline, CDR1 is MNHEY and CDR2 is SVGAGI. The DNA of the CDR3 is TGTGCCAGCAGTTTAGCGGGAGGGCTCTACGAGCAGTACTTC. Translated, it gives CASSLAGGLYEQYF.